This TCR beta chain appears in the sequencing data of a study of T cells in Graves' hyperthyroidism and ophthalmopathy. Enrolled ophthalmopathy patients presented with a Clinical Activity Score of at least 3, a NOSPECS grade of at least 4, and disease duration under 3 months. This clonotype turned up a few times. Amplification of TCR beta CDR3 regions used RNA as the template. In the first-round RT-PCR of the TCR CDR3, the HTBI primer set was used. In TCRdb, the multiplex PCR reads were re-called with MiXCR into one record per CDR3 protein. The sample contains about 530,000 distinct CDR3 sequences, roughly a sixth of which appear only once. The source is a woman under 30 with Graves' ophthalmopathy. The sample was blood.

CDR3 protein: CASSERLAGDGETQYF. The CDR3 bases are TGTGCCAGCAGCGAAAGACTAGCGGGAGACGGGGAGACCCAGTACTTC. This chain uses TRBV5-4 with TRBJ2-5; 12 bases fit TRBD2. Unmatched junction bases numbered 9, after V lost 4 bases and J lost 5 bases. The CDR3 loop spans 16 amino acids. Looked up from germline, CDR1 is SGHNT and CDR2 is YYREEE (reference sequence).